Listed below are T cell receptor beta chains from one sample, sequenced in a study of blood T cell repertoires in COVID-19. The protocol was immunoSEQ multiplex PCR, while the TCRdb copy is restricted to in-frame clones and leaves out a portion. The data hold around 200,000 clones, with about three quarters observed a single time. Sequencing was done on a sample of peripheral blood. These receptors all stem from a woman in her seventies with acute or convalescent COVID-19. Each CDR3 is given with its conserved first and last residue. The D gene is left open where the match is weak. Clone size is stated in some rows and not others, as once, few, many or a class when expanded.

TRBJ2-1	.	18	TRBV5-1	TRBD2	CASSSGLAGVGGHNEQFF	TGCGCCAGCAGCTCGGGACTAGCGGGAGTTGGGGGACACAATGAGCAGTTCTTC
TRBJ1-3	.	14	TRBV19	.	CASGQSSSGNTIYF	TGTGCCAGTGGACAGTCGAGCTCTGGAAACACCATATATTTT
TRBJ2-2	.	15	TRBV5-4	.	CASNSPGENTGELFF	TGTGCCAGCAACTCCCCGGGGGAGAACACCGGGGAGCTGTTTTTT
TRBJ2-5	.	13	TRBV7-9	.	CASSFLPQETQYF	TGTGCCAGCAGCTTTCTCCCTCAAGAGACCCAGTACTTC
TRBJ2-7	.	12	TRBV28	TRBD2	CASSFRGVEQYF	TGTGCCAGCAGTTTCCGGGGGGTCGAGCAGTACTTC
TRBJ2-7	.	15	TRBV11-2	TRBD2	CASSLTSGPSYEQYF	TGTGCCAGCAGCCTTACTAGCGGGCCATCCTACGAGCAGTACTTC
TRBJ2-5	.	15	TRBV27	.	CASSPLMLEQETQYF	TGTGCCAGCAGTCCTTTAATGTTAGAACAAGAGACCCAGTACTTC
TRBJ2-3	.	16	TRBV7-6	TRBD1	CASSSRTGISTDTQYF	TGTGCCAGCAGCTCTAGGACAGGTATCAGCACAGATACGCAGTATTTT
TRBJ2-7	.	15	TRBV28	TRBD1	CASSLWGQGAYEQYF	TGTGCCAGCAGTTTATGGGGGCAGGGGGCATACGAGCAGTACTTC
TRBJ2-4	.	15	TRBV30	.	CAWRPRGVAKNIQYF	TGTGCCTGGAGGCCCAGGGGGGTCGCCAAAAACATTCAGTACTTC
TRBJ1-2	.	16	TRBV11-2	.	CASSLDWGGRNYGYTF	TGTGCCAGCAGCTTAGACTGGGGGGGGCGCAACTATGGCTACACCTTC
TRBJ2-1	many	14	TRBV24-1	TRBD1	CATSDRQGRNEQFF	TGTGCCACCAGTGACCGACAGGGAAGGAATGAGCAGTTCTTC
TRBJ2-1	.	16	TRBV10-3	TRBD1	CAISESEGGLYNEQFF	TGTGCCATCAGTGAGTCTGAAGGGGGCTTATACAATGAGCAGTTCTTC
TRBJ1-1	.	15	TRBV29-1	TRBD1	CRPFRQGRSHTEAFF	TGCCGCCCCTTTAGACAGGGCCGGTCCCACACTGAAGCTTTCTTT
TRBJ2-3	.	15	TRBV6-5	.	CASRRADGGTDTQYF	TGTGCCAGCAGGCGGGCAGACGGGGGCACAGATACGCAGTATTTT
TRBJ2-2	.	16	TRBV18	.	CASSPGVEVGTGELFF	TGTGCCAGCTCACCCGGAGTAGAAGTTGGCACCGGGGAGCTGTTTTTT
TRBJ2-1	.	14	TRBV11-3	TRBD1	CASSRQGAYNEQFF	TGTGCCAGCAGCCGCCAGGGGGCCTACAATGAGCAGTTCTTC
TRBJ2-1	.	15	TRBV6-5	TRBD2	CASTTSGRIDNEQFF	TGTGCCAGCACCACTAGCGGGAGGATCGACAATGAGCAGTTCTTC
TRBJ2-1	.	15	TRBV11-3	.	CASSLGGGPYNEQFF	TGTGCCAGCAGCTTAGGCGGCGGGCCCTACAATGAGCAGTTCTTC
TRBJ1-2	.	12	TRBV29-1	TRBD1	CSVVTGNYGYTF	TGCAGCGTGGTGACAGGGAACTATGGCTACACCTTC
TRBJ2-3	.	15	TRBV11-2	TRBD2	CASSLGLAGGDTQYF	TGTGCCAGCAGCTTAGGATTAGCGGGAGGCGATACGCAGTATTTT
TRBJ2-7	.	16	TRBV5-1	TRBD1	CASSYAGTGSSYEQYF	TGCGCCAGCAGCTACGCCGGGACAGGTAGCTCCTACGAGCAGTACTTC